This T cell receptor beta chain was found in a study of blood T cells in healthy people across ages (dated by TCRdb to between 2014 and 2017). Notes on the research overall: In model experiments, template switching captured about one uniquely barcoded TCR beta cDNA molecule for every two T cells. Donors of different ages were randomly distributed across sequencing lanes to avoid experimental bias. Using the same blood draw, the study looked at two additional independent replicas of 1 million unique cDNA reads for two donors, one aged 18 to 29 and the other aged 80 or older. To track age-related changes in TCR beta repertoire diversity, the study relied on deep sequencing normalized with unique cDNA molecular identifiers. The donors were split into four age groups: young (average around 15 years), middle-aged (more than 35), aged (over 55) and long-lived (roughly 77). The research as a whole found: Estimates of total diversity based on one million sequenced T cells were considered lower bounds and underestimates. Because the CMV infection status of the donors was unknown, age-related changes in expanded clonotypes may potentially have been confounded. Compared with the aged group, more naive CD4+ T cells, fewer expanded clones and increased TCR diversity were shown by the long-lived group, suggesting age selection. A strong correlation was found between observed TCR beta diversity and the percentage of naive T cells measured by flow cytometry. Conclusive comparison of naive and antigen-experienced compartments was prevented by the profiling of bulk unsorted PBMCs. As age increased, observed TCR beta diversity per million T cells dropped in a roughly linear way, and a significant reduction was already evident by age 40.

To note about this clonotype: Its binding antigen is unknown. No much larger clone exists at a distance of one base, and base qualities are not known.

The library was prepared using 5' RACE. Sequenced on an Illumina HiSeq 2500. The second PCR ran for about 7 to 11 cycles and used a J-beta primer mix along with a sample-barcoded 5' primer. A template-switch 5' adaptor carrying 12 random nucleotides introduced a unique molecular identifier onto each TCR beta cDNA molecule. Each sample yielded at least 2.5 million CDR3-containing paired-end reads. All of the RNA was converted into first-strand cDNA using the Mint cDNA synthesis kit, with a TRBC-specific oligonucleotide serving as the primer. Following uracil-DNA glycosylase treatment, a first 18-cycle PCR with universal primers M1SS and BC2_uni_R was performed on all cDNA. The original methods were these. For normalization, 1 million high-quality reads, each with a distinct molecular identifier, were randomly selected from each sample. Instead of being binned into consensus sequences, reads that shared molecular identifiers were thrown out. MiTCR, with a Q25 quality threshold and the strictest error-elimination algorithm, was used for CDR3 identification, clonotype clustering and error correction. A nonparametric unseen species model using Euler transformation provided a lower-bound estimate of total TCR beta diversity. In TCRdb, the public reads were trimmed at Q25 with fastp and aligned with MiXCR, with productive beta chains retained. Identical CDR3 proteins give one entry, which carries the most common genes and DNA. These V and J calls derive from TCRdb rather than the authors' analysis. This sample holds roughly 1,300,000 distinct CDR3 sequences; roughly 60% were observed only once. Over 5.5% of the sample rests with the top ten.

The CDR3 sequence holds 16 residues, the cysteine and phenylalanine included. The DNA shown is the 48-base CDR3, in frame from base 1. The germline V gene supplies CDR1 SGHDN and CDR2 FVKESK. Systemically healthy Caucasian individuals from Russia, 39 in total and aged about 6 to 95 years, were included as donors. Each donor gave ten milliliters of peripheral blood, drawn into EDTA-treated Vacutainer tubes. PBMCs were isolated by Ficoll-Paque density-gradient centrifugation, with at least 7 million obtained per sample. Total RNA was extracted from PBMCs with Trizol reagent, with at least 6 micrograms obtained per sample. The percentages of naive CD45RAhigh/CD27high T cells were determined by flow cytometry on a PBMC aliquot from every donor.

This sequence originates from a man aged 18-30 years in good health. The rearranged segments are TRBV14 and TRBJ2-1, with 10 junctional bases fitting TRBD2. The J call is doubtful: the DNA matches TRBJ2-7 better. Sequencing was carried out using blood. The DNA reads as follows: TGTGCCAGCAGCCAAAGTACTAGCGGGAACCCCTACGAGCAGTACTTC. The translation is CASSQSTSGNPYEQYF.